This section outlines one T cell receptor (beta chain) sequence together with its context. This clone's antigen is unknown. The input lacks base qualities; no much larger clone sits a single base away. This sample stems from a study of blood T cell repertoires in COVID-19 (TCRdb year 2020). Background for the entire study: Samples covering the acute and convalescent phases of COVID-19 were provided by collaborators in the United States, Italy and Spain. HLA class I and class II types, where available, came from metadata supplied by the sample provider rather than from assay-based typing. The repertoires were released in a freely available public database intended as a resource for research on the immune response to SARS-CoV-2. The material from the prospective study consisted of cDNA or gDNA derived from T cells, B-cell-depleted T cells, or PBMCs. Deeply sampled blood TCRbeta repertoires from subjects exposed to, actively infected with, or recovered from COVID-19 were included in the dataset. The samples were drawn from two sources: the first 160 participants of the ongoing ImmuneRACE study, and some 1,300 subjects contributed by 6 global collaborators. A de-identified subject ID, COVID-19 status, age in years and sex were almost always included in the sample metadata.

Paper-wide results and their limitations: How much clinical and demographic metadata was included differed by source and by participant, and the metadata was provided uncurated.

The immunoSEQ Assay, a bias-controlled multiplex PCR, was used to amplify TCRbeta CDR3 regions from genomic DNA. The study's own analysis went as follows. The number of nucleated cells in each sample was estimated by amplification of reference gene primers within the assay. To quantify the absolute abundance of each unique TCRbeta CDR3 rearrangement, sequence reads were collapsed and filtered. For each sample, productive Simpson clonality was calculated by taking the square root of Simpson's diversity index across productive rearrangements. Entries here come from immuneACCESS through TCRdb and include only in-frame sequences with V and J called. Some clones fail to appear in such tables; in the studies checked, an unresolved V gene covers under half of the shortfall, and the cause of the remainder is unknown. The V and J calls and clone size come from that table; D and trimming were worked out from the DNA. Here the sample has about 210,000 clones; about 76% occur a single time. 8.5% to 10% of the sample lies in the top ten.

The trim is 6 bases for V and 7 bases for J, with a gap of 15 bases between the germline ends. The CDR3 runs 13 amino acids, cysteine and phenylalanine included. Only the CDR3 DNA stays, 39 bases, in frame from base 1. CDR1 SGHDN and CDR2 FVKESK are derived from the germline V gene. In the prospective study, participants were roughly 18 to 90 years old, resided in about two dozen geographic areas of the United States, and were enrolled through a virtual design. In the prospective study, participants were assigned to cohorts based on the clinical history participants reported in a screening survey and a study questionnaire. Mobile phlebotomists in the prospective study collected whole blood, serum and a nasopharyngeal or oropharyngeal swab from every participant. Over an approximately 2-month period, participants in the prospective study had the option of providing additional blood draws and questionnaires. Before DNA extraction, prospective study blood samples were shipped either frozen or at room temperature.

The receptor comes from a woman aged 50 to 60 with acute COVID-19. Specimen: PBMCs or T cells enriched from blood (not recorded which). The sequence joins TRBV14 to TRBJ1-1, and TRBD1 may be the D gene, going by 6 matching bases. This receptor has the CDR3 CASRKGGGIEAFF. The DNA sequence reads TGTGCCAGCAGAAAAGGGGGGGGTATTGAAGCTTTCTTT.